This TCR beta chain derives from a study of blood T cell repertoires in COVID-19. Study-level background: The United States, Italy and Spain were the sources of the acute and convalescent COVID-19 samples. The cDNA or gDNA used as material had been derived from T cells, B-cell-depleted T cells, or PBMCs.

Under the authors' procedure: Using reference gene primer amplification, nucleated cell counts were estimated. Here immunoSEQ multiplex PCR was the method, and the copy in TCRdb shows in-frame clones only, minus some. Clone size and the V and J calls come from that table; the DNA yielded D and trimming. The table has about 49,000 clones, 85% to 95% seen once; the top ten hold 1%. Seattle patients were enrolled while actively infected and followed longitudinally. The CDR3 spans 13 residues. Per germline, CDR1 SNHLY and CDR2 FYNNEI. Trimming removed 6 bases from V and 6 bases from J; junction bases left unmatched: 7.

The specimen sequenced was peripheral blood. This sequence joins TRBV2 and TRBJ1-2; 7 bases map to TRBD1. The clonotype originates from a man in his sixties with COVID-19, enrolled during active disease. CDR3 DNA sequence: TGTGCCAGCAGGACAGGGTCGAAGGATGGCTACACCTTC. It encodes CASRTGSKDGYTF. Supplemented by reference TRBV2 and TRBJ1-2, the full variable domain reads EPEVTQTPSHQVTQMGQEVILRCVPISNHLYFYWYRQILGQKVEFLVSFYNNEISEKSEIFDDQFSVERPDGSNFTLKIRSTKLEDSAMYFCASRTGSKDGYTFGSGTRLTVV.